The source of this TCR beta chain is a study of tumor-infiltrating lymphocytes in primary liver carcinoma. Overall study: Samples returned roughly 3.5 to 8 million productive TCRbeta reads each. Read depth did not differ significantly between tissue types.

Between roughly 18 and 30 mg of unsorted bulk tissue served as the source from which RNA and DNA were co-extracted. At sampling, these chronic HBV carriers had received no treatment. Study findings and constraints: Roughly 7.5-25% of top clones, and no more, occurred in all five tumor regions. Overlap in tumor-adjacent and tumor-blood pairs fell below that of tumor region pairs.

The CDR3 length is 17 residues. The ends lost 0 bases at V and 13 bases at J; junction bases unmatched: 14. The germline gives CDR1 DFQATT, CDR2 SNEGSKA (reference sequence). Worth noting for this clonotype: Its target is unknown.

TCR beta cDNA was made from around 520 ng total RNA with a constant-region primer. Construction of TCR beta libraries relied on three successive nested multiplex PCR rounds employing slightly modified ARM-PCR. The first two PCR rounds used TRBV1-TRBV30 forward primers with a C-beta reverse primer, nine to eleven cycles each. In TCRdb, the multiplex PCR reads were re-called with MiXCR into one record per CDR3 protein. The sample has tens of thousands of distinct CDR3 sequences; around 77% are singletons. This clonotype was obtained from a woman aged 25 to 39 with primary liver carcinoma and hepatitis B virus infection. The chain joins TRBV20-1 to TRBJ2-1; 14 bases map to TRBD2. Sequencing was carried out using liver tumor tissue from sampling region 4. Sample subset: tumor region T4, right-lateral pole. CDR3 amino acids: CSARDPRGTSGSYEQFF. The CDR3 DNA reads TGCAGTGCTAGAGACCCCCGGGGGACTAGCGGGAGCTACGAACAGTTCTTC.